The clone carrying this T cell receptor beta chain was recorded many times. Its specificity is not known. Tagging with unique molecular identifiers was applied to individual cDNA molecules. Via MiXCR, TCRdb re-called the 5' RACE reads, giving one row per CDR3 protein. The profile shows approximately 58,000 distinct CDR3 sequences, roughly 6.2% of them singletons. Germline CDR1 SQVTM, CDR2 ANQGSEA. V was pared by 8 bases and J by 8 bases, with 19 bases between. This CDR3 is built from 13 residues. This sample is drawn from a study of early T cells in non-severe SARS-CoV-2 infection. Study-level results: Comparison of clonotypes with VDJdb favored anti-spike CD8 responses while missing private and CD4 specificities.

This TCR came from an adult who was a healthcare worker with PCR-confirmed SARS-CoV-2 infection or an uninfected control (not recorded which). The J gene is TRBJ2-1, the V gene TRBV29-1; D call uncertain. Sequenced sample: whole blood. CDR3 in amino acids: CSFLEGYFDEQFF. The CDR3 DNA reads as TGCAGCTTTCTGGAAGGCTACTTCGATGAGCAGTTCTTC.